This section outlines one T cell receptor (beta chain) sequence together with its context. Its target is not known. The sample originates from a study of vaccination effects on CD4 cells after COVID-19. TCRdb's copy holds only in-frame clones and misses some; the assay was immunoSEQ multiplex PCR. Among about 66,000 clones, around four fifths were seen once, and the ten largest hold roughly 0.94%. Peptide-pool stimulation followed by sequencing identified expanded antigen-specific CD4+ clonotypes in the ViraFEST assay. Cultured cells yielded isolated CD4+ T cells after 10 days. Every participant took two doses of the BNT162b2 or mRNA-1273 vaccine. The sample in question was CD4+ T cells from PBMCs cultured with HCoV-OC43 spike peptides, obtained after COVID-19 vaccination. Subset indicated: HCoV-OC43 spike overlapping peptide pool stimulation. This clonotype was obtained from a human donor who received a COVID-19 vaccine.

The CDR3 loop reads CASSGQTGDGYTF. DNA for the CDR3: TGTGCCAGCAGCGGACAAACAGGGGACGGCTACACCTTC. The V gene is TRBV21-1, the J gene TRBJ1-2; the table's D call, TRBD1, was not checked against the DNA. TRBV21-1 counts as a pseudogene. The CDR3 totals 13 residues.